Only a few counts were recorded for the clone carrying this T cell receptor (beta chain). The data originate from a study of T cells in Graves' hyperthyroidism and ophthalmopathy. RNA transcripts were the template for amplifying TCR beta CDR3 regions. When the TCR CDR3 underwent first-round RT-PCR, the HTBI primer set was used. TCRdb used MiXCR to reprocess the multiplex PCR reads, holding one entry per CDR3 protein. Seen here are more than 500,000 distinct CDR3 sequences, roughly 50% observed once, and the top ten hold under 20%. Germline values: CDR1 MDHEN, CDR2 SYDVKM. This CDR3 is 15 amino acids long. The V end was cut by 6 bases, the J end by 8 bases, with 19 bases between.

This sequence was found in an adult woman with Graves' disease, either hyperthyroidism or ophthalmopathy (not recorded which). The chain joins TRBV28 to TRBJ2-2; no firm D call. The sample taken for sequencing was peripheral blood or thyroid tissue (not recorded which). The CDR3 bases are TGTGCCAGCAGCCGTGGCGACTCCACGGAGGGGGAGCTGTTTTTT. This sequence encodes CASSRGDSTEGELFF.